This T cell receptor (beta chain) originates from a study of PD-1 blockade in mismatch repair-deficient tumors. Study at large: Patients had over ten mismatch repair-deficient cancer types and were previously treated and progressing. Study findings and constraints: Rapid post-treatment expansion, then contraction, generally preceding radiologic response, marked tumor-resident clones.

V lost 2 bases and J 6 bases, leaving 10 bases between the germline ends. This CDR3 spans 13 amino acids. Germline CDR1 reads MNHEY; CDR2 reads SMNVEV (reference sequence). The data were produced by immunoSEQ multiplex PCR, yet TCRdb's version contains in-frame clones alone and is incomplete. The sample consists of 49,000 or so clones, roughly 80% of them appearing once. PCR or immunohistochemistry showed mismatch repair deficiency in every enrolled patient. Remarks on this clone: Its antigen is not known.

The sequencing here drew on peripheral blood, taken less than 21 weeks after starting pembrolizumab. The TCR comes from an adult with mismatch repair-deficient cancer. The J gene is TRBJ1-1, the V gene TRBV27; maybe TRBD1 (6 bases). CDR3 sequence reads: CASSLNRVAEAFF. The DNA for the CDR3 is TGTGCCAGCAGTTTAAACAGGGTAGCTGAAGCTTTCTTT.